This TCR beta chain was identified in a study of Graves' ophthalmopathy and Graves' hyperthyroidism. Trimming stripped 5 bases from V and 3 bases from J, with 10 bases between. Germline V CDR1 and CDR2: SGHVS, FQNEAQ. The CDR3 runs 14 residues. Amplifying from RNA transcripts, the study obtained TCR beta CDR3 regions. The workflow started with a first-round RT-PCR run with HTBI primers and then moved on to a second-round multiplex PCR. Via MiXCR, TCRdb re-called the multiplex PCR reads, giving one row per CDR3 protein. The sample holds almost 750,000 distinct CDR3 sequences, roughly 40% seen once. The TCR was taken from an adult man with Graves' ophthalmopathy. The genes are TRBV7-8 and TRBJ2-2; D remains unclear. What was sequenced was peripheral blood. CDR3 loop: CASSPPIYTGELFF. The CDR3 bases are TGTGCCAGCAGCCCCCCTATTTACACCGGGGAGCTGTTTTTT.